This TCR beta chain emerged from a study of T cells after yellow fever vaccination. Overall study findings and caveats: By day 5 rather than day 15, the secondary response had peaked, though it was weaker. The bulk population could contribute abundant contaminating clonotypes to FACS-sorted repertoires.

The CDR3 covers 13 residues. V was pared by 0 bases and J by 6 bases, with 8 bases between. Per the germline V gene, CDR1 is MNHNY and CDR2 is SVGAGI (reference sequence). MiXCR was run by TCRdb on the 5' RACE reads, yielding one entry per CDR3 protein. The table includes some 390,000 distinct CDR3 sequences, about 19% detected once. Details on this clonotype: The target antigen is unknown.

The chain uses TRBV6-6 and TRBJ1-1; D ambiguous. The sequences come from PBMCs, collected before the yellow fever booster vaccination. The TCR was taken from a man between 18 and 29 years old who received the YFV17D yellow fever vaccine. This chain's CDR3 is CASSYSVRAEAFF. The CDR3 nucleotides read TGTGCCAGCAGTTACTCCGTGAGGGCTGAAGCTTTCTTT.